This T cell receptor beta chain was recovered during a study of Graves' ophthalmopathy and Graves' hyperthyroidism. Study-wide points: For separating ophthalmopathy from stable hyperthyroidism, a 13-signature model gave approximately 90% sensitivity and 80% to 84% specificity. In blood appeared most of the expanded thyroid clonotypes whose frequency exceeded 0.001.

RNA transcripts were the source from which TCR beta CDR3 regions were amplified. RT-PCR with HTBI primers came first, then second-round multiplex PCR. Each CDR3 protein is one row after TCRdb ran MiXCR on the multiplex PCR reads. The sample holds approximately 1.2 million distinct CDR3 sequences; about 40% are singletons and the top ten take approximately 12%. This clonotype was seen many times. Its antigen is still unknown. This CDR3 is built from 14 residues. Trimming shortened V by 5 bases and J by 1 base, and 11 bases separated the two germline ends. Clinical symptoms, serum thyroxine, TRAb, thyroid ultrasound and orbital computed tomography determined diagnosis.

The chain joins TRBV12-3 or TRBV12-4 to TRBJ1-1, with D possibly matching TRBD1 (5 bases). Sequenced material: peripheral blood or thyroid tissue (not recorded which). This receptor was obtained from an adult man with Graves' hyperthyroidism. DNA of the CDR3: TGTGCCAGCAGTCGGGGCAGTTCGAACACTGAAGCTTTCTTT. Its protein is CASSRGSSNTEAFF.